This TCR beta chain was sequenced during a study of blood T cell repertoires in COVID-19. Cohorts were determined from participant-reported clinical history. As processed by the authors: Scientists estimated how many nucleated cells there were by amplifying reference gene primers. This table comes from immunoSEQ multiplex PCR, and its TCRdb copy is limited to in-frame clones, with some not included. V, J and clone size are those of that table, while D and trimming were read from the DNA. The data show around 290,000 clones, with approximately 86% seen just once and approximately 2.4% held by the top ten. From germline, CDR1 is GTSNPN and CDR2 SVGIG (reference sequence). This CDR3 is 16 amino acids long. The V and J ends lost 0 bases and 2 bases, in that order; junction bases with no gene match: 3. In its sample, this clone was seen once.

The sequenced sample consisted of PBMCs or T cells enriched from blood (not recorded which). The source of this sequence is a young woman who had recovered from COVID-19. The chain carries TRBV30 and TRBJ2-3, with 12 nucleotides matching TRBD2. This chain's CDR3 is CAWSVTSGGITDTQYF. In nucleotides, the CDR3 is TGTGCCTGGAGTGTTACTAGCGGGGGGATCACAGATACGCAGTATTTT. Variable domain in full (rest from reference TRBV30 and TRBJ2-3): SQTIHQWPATLVQPVGSPLSLECTVEGTSNPNLYWYRQAAGRGLQLLFYSVGIGQISSEVPQNLSASRPQDRQFILSSKKLLLSDSGFYLCAWSVTSGGITDTQYFGPGTRLTVL.